The 18 T cell receptor beta chains given below trace back to one sample, sequenced in a study of cytomegalovirus exposure and HLA in healthy donors (dated by TCRdb to 2016 to 2017). To prepare the library, the immunoSEQ multiplex PCR assay was applied. A mixture of 60 forward primers for TCR Vbeta segments and 13 reverse primers for TCR Jbeta segments was used in the multiplex PCR. TCRdb stores this immuneACCESS table with in-frame sequences only. Part of the clones is absent; in the studies checked, under half of the shortfall reflects unresolved V genes, and no reason is known for the rest. The sample has 70,000 to 90,000 clones on record, around 80% of them singletons. The top ten constitute 15% to 20% of the sample. Sequencing was performed on PBMCs. The receptors were gathered from a man aged 65 to 79 in good health and CMV-seropositive.

The rearrangement joins TRBV2 to TRBJ1-2; 8 nucleotides agree with TRBD1. CDR1 is SNHLY and CDR2 is FYNNEI in the germline V gene. Trimming at V came to 5 bases and at J to 8 bases, leaving 7 bases not matched to a gene. This CDR3 is 13 amino acids long. This CDR3 reads CASSITGGEGYTF. CDR3 in DNA: TGTGCCAGCAGTATCACAGGGGGAGAAGGCTACACCTTC. Supplemented by reference TRBV2 and TRBJ1-2, the full variable domain reads EPEVTQTPSHQVTQMGQEVILRCVPISNHLYFYWYRQILGQKVEFLVSFYNNEISEKSEIFDDQFSVERPDGSNFTLKIRSTKLEDSAMYFCASSITGGEGYTFGSGTRLTVV.

This chain uses TRBV28 with TRBJ2-5, with 7 bases aligning to TRBD1. CDR3 length equals 13 residues. The V segment lost 7 bases and the J segment 5 bases; nucleotides outside the gene matches: 7. CDR1 and CDR2 (germline): MDHEN, SYDVKM. The CDR3, as DNA: TGTGCCAGCACCGAGGGGGCGTCGGAGACCCAGTACTTC. This translates into CASTEGASETQYF. Based on the CDR3 plus reference TRBV28 and TRBJ2-5, the full variable domain is DVKVTQSSRYLVKRTGEKVFLECVQDMDHENMFWYRQDPGLGLRLIYFSYDVKMKEKGDIPEGYSVSREKKERFSLILESASTNQTSMYLCASTEGASETQYFGPGTRLLVL.

Only one count was recorded for this clone. The chain links TRBV7-6 to TRBJ1-6; D remains unclear. Per the germline V gene, CDR1 is SGHVS and CDR2 is FNYEAQ. V dropped 1 base and J dropped 8 bases, with 9 bases sitting between them. This CDR3 comprises 14 residues. CDR3 nucleotides: TGTGCCAGCAGCTTAGAAGGGCGGGATTCACCCCTCCACTTT. Residues: CASSLEGRDSPLHF.

The V call is TRBV7-9, the J call TRBJ2-5, with D possibly being TRBD2 (6 bases). Germline loops: CDR1 SEHNR, CDR2 FQNEAQ (reference sequence). V was clipped by 5 bases and J by 2 bases, with 12 bases between them. The CDR3 extends over 14 amino acids. CDR3 amino acids: CASSRRDFQETQYF. The CDR3, as DNA: TGTGCCAGCAGCCGCCGGGACTTTCAAGAGACCCAGTACTTC.

This clone occurred once. This CDR3 reads CAISDRVGTSGSMGTDTQYF. CDR3 sequence (DNA): TGTGCCATCAGTGACCGGGTGGGGACTAGCGGGAGTATGGGAACAGATACGCAGTATTTT. The chain is built from TRBV10-3 and TRBJ2-3; 14 nucleotides align to TRBD2. In germline, CDR1 is ENHRY, CDR2 SYGVKD. The CDR3 is made up of 20 amino acids. With V trimmed by 3 bases and J by 3 bases, 14 bases remained unmatched.

The rearrangement joins TRBV2 to TRBJ2-3; 8 bases align to TRBD1. Germline CDR1 and CDR2: SNHLY and FYNNEI. The CDR3 runs 14 residues. J lost 4 bases, V lost 5 bases, and 5 bases had no gene match. CDR3 nucleotide sequence: TGTGCCAGCAGTAAGGGACAGGCCCCAGATACGCAGTATTTT. Encoded protein: CASSKGQAPDTQYF.

The rearrangement uses TRBV6-5 and TRBJ2-1, with 8 bases matching TRBD2. Germline V gene data show CDR1 as MNHEY and CDR2 as SVGAGI. The CDR3 is 14 residues long. J was trimmed by 5 bases and V by 3 bases; bases with no gene match: 3. CDR3 coding DNA: TGTGCCAGCAGTTATGGCGGGGGGAACAATGAGCAGTTCTTC. This gives the protein CASSYGGGNNEQFF.

There are a few counts of this clone. The chain is built from TRBV6-1 and TRBJ2-2; 8 nucleotides align to TRBD1. Looked up from germline, CDR1 is MNHNS and CDR2 is SASEGT. CDR3 length: 13 residues. V was clipped by 10 bases and J by 5 bases; unmatched bases: 6. CDR3: CATGQGETGELFF. The DNA of the CDR3 is TGTGCCACCGGACAGGGTGAGACCGGGGAGCTGTTTTTT.

The CDR3 nucleotides read TGCGCCAGCAGCAGCGGACAGGGAACTAACTATGGCTACACCTTC. This translates into CASSSGQGTNYGYTF. The rearrangement links TRBV5-1 to TRBJ1-2; TRBD1 aligns across 8 bases. Germline-derived CDR1 and CDR2 are SGHRS and YFSETQ. V dropped 4 bases and J dropped 0; count of bases not matched to a gene: 5. The CDR3 runs to 15 residues.

The gene calls are TRBV4-1 and TRBJ2-1; 10 nucleotides align to TRBD1. Per germline, CDR1 MGHRA and CDR2 YSYEKL. There are 16 residues in the CDR3. After removal of 2 bases from V and 4 bases from J, the junction contained 5 bases not matched to a gene. The CDR3 DNA reads TGCGCCAGCAGCCAATCCCGACAGGGGGCTTACAATGAGCAGTTCTTC. Its protein is CASSQSRQGAYNEQFF.

The chain has TRBV2 and TRBJ1-5; 9 nucleotides agree with TRBD1. In germline, CDR1 is SNHLY, CDR2 FYNNEI. The CDR3 covers 14 residues. V was clipped by 5 bases and J by 2 bases; unmatched bases: 1. In DNA form, the CDR3 reads TGTGCCAGCAGTAGACAGGGGGGCAATCAGCCCCAGCATTTT. It codes for CASSRQGGNQPQHF.

This clone has a single count. The V call is TRBV5-4, the J call TRBJ1-1; D may be TRBD1 (5 bases). Germline CDR1 SGHNT, CDR2 YYREEE (reference sequence). The CDR3 spans 17 residues. Trimming pared 0 bases from V and 4 bases from J, leaving 19 bases between. CDR3 nucleotides: TGTGCCAGCAGCTTGGCTAGGGGAGGGGACCCAGGCACTGAAGCTTTCTTT. Translating it yields CASSLARGGDPGTEAFF.

This clone was found once. In DNA form, the CDR3 reads TGTGCCAGCAGCCCCAGGGTTGGGGCTTTCTTT. Protein sequence: CASSPRVGAFF. V and J are TRBV7-9 and TRBJ1-1; D is perhaps TRBD1 (5 bases). The CDR3 has 11 amino acids. Germline lookup yields CDR1 SEHNR and CDR2 FQNEAQ (reference sequence). Trimming left V 5 bases short and J 11 bases short, with 12 bases between.

The V call is TRBV29-1, the J call TRBJ2-5; 8 bases are shared with TRBD2. Germline CDR1 and CDR2: SQVTM and ANQGSEA. The trim removed 6 bases at V and 1 base at J, leaving 4 bases unmatched. The CDR3 extends over 13 amino acids. CDR3 in amino acids: CSVPGGGQETQYF. CDR3 DNA sequence: TGCAGCGTCCCCGGGGGGGGCCAAGAGACCCAGTACTTC.

The V and J genes are TRBV27 and TRBJ2-1; D unclear. The germline CDR1 and CDR2 sequences are MNHEY and SMNVEV (reference sequence). Deletions cut 6 bases from V and 16 bases from J, with 16 bases between. This CDR3 is 11 amino acids long. CDR3 coding DNA: TGTGCCAGCAGGCTGGTGGGCCGAGAATTCTTC. This encodes CASRLVGREFF.

The chain joins TRBV25-1 to TRBJ1-2; no definite D call. The CDR3 runs 14 residues. In germline, CDR1 is MGHDK, CDR2 SYGVNS. Deletions cut 7 bases from V and 2 bases from J, with 14 bases between. The chain's CDR3 is CASTEGVGNYGYTF. CDR3 nucleotide sequence: TGTGCCAGCACCGAGGGTGTAGGGAACTATGGCTACACCTTC.

This clone was detected once. This chain connects TRBV2 to TRBJ2-7; no firm D call. There are 14 residues in the CDR3. The V and J ends lost 6 bases and 6 bases respectively, with 18 bases between them. CDR1 SNHLY and CDR2 FYNNEI come from the germline V gene. CDR3 bases: TGTGCCAGCAGCTTCCGAGAGATACCCTCCGAGCAGTACTTC. Protein product: CASSFREIPSEQYF.

This chain joins TRBV25-1 and TRBJ2-3; no clear D. Germline CDR1 reads MGHDK; CDR2 reads SYGVNS. Trimming shortened V by 4 bases and J by 5 bases, and 7 bases separated the two germline ends. This CDR3 is 12 amino acids long. For the CDR3, the DNA is TGTGCCAGCAGTGTATCTAAAGATACGCAGTATTTT. It encodes CASSVSKDTQYF.